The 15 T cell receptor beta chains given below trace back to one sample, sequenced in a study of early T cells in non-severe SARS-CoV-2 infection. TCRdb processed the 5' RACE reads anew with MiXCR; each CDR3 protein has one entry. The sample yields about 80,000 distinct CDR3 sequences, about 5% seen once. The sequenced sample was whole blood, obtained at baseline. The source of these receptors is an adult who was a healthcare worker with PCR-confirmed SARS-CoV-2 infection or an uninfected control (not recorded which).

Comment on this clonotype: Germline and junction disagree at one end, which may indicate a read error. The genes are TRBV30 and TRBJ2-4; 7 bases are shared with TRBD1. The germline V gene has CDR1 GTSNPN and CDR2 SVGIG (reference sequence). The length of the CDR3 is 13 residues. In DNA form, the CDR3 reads TGTGCCTGGAGTCCGGAGGCTCCGGGACAGAAGGACTTC. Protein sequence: CAWSPEAPGQKDF.

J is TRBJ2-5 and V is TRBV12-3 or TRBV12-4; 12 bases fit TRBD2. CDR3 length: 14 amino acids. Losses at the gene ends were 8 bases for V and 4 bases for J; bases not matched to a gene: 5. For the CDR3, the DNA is TGTGCCAGCGGGTCTAGCGGGAGGGCAGAGACCCAGTACTTC. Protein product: CASGSSGRAETQYF.

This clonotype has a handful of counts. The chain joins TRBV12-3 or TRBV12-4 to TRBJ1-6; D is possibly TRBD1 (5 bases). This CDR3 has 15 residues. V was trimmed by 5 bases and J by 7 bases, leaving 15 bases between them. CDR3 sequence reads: CASSPTDSPNSPLHF. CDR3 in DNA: TGTGCCAGCAGTCCCACTGACAGCCCCAATTCACCCCTCCACTTT.

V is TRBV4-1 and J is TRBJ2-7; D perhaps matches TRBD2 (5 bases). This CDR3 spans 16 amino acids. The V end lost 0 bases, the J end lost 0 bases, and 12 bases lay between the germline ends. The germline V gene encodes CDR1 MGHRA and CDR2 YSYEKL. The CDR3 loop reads CASSQDRSGSSYEQYF. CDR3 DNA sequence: TGCGCCAGCAGCCAAGATAGGAGCGGTAGCTCCTACGAGCAGTACTTC.

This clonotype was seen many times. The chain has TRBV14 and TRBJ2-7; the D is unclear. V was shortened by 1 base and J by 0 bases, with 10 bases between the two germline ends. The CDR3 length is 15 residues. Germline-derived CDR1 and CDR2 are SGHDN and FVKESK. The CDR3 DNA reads TGTGCCAGCAGCCAAGGGATCGGCAGCTCCTACGAGCAGTACTTC. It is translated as CASSQGIGSSYEQYF.

The CDR3 reads CASSPLAGPISDTQYF. In DNA, the CDR3 is TGTGCCAGCTCACCTCTAGCGGGACCGATCTCAGATACGCAGTATTTT. The chain recombines TRBV18 with TRBJ2-3; 9 positions agree with TRBD2. The CDR3 covers 16 residues. The V and J ends lost 3 bases and 4 bases, in that order; junction bases with no gene match: 8. Germline assignment: CDR1 KGHSH and CDR2 LQKENI.

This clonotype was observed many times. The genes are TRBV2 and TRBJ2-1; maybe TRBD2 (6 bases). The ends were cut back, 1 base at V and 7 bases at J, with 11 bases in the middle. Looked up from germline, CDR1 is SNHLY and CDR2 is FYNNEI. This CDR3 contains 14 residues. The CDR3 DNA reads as TGTGCCAGCAGTGAAGACTTGACTAGAAATGAGCAGTTCTTC. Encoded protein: CASSEDLTRNEQFF. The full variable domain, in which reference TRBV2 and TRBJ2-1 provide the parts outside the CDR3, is EPEVTQTPSHQVTQMGQEVILRCVPISNHLYFYWYRQILGQKVEFLVSFYNNEISEKSEIFDDQFSVERPDGSNFTLKIRSTKLEDSAMYFCASSEDLTRNEQFFGPGTRLTVL.

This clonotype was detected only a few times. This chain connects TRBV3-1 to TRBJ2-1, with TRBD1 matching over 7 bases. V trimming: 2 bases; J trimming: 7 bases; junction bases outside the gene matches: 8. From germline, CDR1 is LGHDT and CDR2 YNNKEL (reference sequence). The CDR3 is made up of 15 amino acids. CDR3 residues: CASSQPPTGQNEQFF. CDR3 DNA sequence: TGTGCCAGCAGCCAACCCCCGACAGGGCAGAATGAGCAGTTCTTC.

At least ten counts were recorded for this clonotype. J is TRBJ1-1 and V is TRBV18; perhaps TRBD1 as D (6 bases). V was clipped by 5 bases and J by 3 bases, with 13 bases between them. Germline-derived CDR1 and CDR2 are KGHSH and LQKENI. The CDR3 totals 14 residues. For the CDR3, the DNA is TGTGCCAGCTCAGAGTTAGACAGGTACACTGAAGCTTTCTTT. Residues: CASSELDRYTEAFF.

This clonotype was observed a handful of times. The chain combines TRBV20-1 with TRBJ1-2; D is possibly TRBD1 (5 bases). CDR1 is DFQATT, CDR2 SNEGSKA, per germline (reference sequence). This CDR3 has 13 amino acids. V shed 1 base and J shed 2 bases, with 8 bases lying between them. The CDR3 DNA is TGCAGTGCTAGAGCCAGGGTGAACTATGGCTACACCTTC. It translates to CSARARVNYGYTF.

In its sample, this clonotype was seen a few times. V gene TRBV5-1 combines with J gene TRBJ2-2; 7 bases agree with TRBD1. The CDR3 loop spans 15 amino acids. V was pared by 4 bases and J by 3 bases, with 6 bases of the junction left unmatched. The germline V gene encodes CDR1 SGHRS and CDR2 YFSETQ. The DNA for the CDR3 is TGCGCCAGCAGCATTGACAGGGCCGACACCGGGGAGCTGTTTTTT. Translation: CASSIDRADTGELFF.

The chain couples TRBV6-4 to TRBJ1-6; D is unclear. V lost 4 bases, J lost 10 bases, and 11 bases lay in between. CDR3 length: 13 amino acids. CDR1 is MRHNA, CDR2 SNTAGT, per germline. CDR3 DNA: TGTGCCAGCAGTGCTGACCAAGGGTCACCCCTCCACTTT. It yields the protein CASSADQGSPLHF.

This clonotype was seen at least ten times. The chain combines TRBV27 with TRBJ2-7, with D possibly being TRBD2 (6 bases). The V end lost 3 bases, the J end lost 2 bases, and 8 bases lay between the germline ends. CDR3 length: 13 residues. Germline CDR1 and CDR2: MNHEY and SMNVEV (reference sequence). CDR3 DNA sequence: TGTGCCAGCAGTTTGAGACTAGCCTACGAGCAGTACTTC. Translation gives CASSLRLAYEQYF.

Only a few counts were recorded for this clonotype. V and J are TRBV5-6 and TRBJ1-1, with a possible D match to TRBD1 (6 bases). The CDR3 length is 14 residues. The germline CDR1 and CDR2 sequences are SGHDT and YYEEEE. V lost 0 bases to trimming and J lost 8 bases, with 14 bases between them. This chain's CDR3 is CASSLDPSGTEAFF. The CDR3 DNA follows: TGTGCCAGCAGCTTGGATCCGTCGGGGACAGAAGCTTTCTTT.

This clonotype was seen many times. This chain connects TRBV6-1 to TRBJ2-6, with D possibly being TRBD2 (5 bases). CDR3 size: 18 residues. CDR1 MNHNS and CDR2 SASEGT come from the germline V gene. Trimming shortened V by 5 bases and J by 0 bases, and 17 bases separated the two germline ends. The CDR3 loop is CASSPREPSSSGANVLTF. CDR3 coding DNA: TGTGCCAGCAGTCCCCGGGAACCTTCTAGCTCTGGGGCCAACGTCCTGACTTTC.